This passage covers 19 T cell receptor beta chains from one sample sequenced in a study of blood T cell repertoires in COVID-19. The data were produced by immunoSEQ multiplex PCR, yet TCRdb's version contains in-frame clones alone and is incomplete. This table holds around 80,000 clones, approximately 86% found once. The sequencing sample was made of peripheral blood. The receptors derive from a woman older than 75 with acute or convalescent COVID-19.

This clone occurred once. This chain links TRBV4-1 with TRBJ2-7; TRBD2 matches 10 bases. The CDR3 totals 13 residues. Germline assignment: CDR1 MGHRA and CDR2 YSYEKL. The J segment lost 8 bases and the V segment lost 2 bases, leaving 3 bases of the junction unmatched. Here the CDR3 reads CASSQLLAGKQYF. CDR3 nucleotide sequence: TGCGCCAGCAGCCAATTACTAGCGGGGAAGCAGTACTTC.

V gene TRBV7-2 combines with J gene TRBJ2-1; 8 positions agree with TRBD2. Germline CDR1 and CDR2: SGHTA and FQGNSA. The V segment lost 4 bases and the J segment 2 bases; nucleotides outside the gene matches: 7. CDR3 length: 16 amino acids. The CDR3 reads CASSSKLSGTYNEQFF. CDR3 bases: TGTGCCAGCAGCTCGAAACTTAGCGGGACCTACAATGAGCAGTTCTTC. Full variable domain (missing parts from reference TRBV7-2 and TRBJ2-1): GAGVSQSPSNKVTEKGKDVELRCDPISGHTALYWYRQSLGQGLEFLIYFQGNSAPDKSGLPSDRFSAERTGGSVSTLTIQRTQQEDSAVYLCASSSKLSGTYNEQFFGPGTRLTVL.

The CDR3 DNA reads as TGTGCCAGCAGCCCTATGTCGGGGGGCAGCTATGGCTACACCTTC. Translation: CASSPMSGGSYGYTF. V usage is TRBV7-2 and J usage is TRBJ1-2; D perhaps matches TRBD1 (6 bases). V was cut by 5 bases and J by 4 bases, with 17 bases left in between. Per the germline V gene, CDR1 is SGHTA and CDR2 is FQGNSA. This CDR3 is built from 15 residues.

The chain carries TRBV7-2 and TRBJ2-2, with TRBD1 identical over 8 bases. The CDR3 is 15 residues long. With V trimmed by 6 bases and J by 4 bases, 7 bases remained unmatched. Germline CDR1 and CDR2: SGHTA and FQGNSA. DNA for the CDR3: TGTGCCAGCAGGGCGGGACAGGCGATCACCGGGGAGCTGTTTTTT. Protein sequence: CASRAGQAITGELFF. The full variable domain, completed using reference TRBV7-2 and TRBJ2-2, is GAGVSQSPSNKVTEKGKDVELRCDPISGHTALYWYRQSLGQGLEFLIYFQGNSAPDKSGLPSDRFSAERTGGSVSTLTIQRTQQEDSAVYLCASRAGQAITGELFFGEGSRLTVL.

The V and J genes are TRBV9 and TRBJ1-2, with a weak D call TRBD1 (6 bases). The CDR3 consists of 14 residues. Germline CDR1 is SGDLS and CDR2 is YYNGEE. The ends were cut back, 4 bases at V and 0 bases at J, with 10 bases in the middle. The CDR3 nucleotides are TGTGCCAGCAGCTTCAGGACAGCTAACTATGGCTACACCTTC. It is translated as CASSFRTANYGYTF.

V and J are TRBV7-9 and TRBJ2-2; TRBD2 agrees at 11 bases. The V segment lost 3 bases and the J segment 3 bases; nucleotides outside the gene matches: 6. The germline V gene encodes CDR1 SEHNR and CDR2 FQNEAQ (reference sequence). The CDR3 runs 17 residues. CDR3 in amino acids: CASSFPGTSGDTGELFF. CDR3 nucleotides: TGTGCCAGCAGCTTTCCCGGGACTAGCGGAGACACCGGGGAGCTGTTTTTT.

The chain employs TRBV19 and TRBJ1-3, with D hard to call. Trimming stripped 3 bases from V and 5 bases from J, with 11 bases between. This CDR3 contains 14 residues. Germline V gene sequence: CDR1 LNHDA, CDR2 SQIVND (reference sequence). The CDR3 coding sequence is TGTGCCAGTAGTATGGTGGGCAGACGAAACACCATATATTTT. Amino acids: CASSMVGRRNTIYF. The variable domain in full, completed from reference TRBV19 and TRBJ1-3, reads DGGITQSPKYLFRKEGQNVTLSCEQNLNHDAMYWYRQDPGQGLRLIYYSQIVNDFQKGDIAEGYSVSREKKESFPLTVTSAQKNPTAFYLCASSMVGRRNTIYFGEGSWLTVV.

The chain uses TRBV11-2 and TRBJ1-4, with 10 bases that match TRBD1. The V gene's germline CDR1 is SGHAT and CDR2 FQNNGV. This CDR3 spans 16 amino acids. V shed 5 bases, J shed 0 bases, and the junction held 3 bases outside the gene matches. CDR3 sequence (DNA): TGTGCCAGCAGCACCGGACAGGGGGCAACTAATGAAAAACTGTTTTTT. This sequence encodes CASSTGQGATNEKLFF.

CDR3 in DNA: TGTGCCAGCGGGCTTCTAGCGGGAGGAACCGAGCAGTACTTC. Amino acid sequence: CASGLLAGGTEQYF. This chain uses TRBV27 with TRBJ2-7, with 11 bases fitting TRBD2. The CDR3 runs 14 residues. J was trimmed by 6 bases and V by 8 bases; bases with no gene match: 9. Germline V gene lookup returns CDR1 MNHEY and CDR2 SMNVEV (reference sequence).

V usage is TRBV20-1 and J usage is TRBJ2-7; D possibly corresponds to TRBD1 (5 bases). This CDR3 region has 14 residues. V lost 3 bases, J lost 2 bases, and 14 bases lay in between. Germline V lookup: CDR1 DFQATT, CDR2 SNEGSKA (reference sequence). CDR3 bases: TGCAGTGCTAGTTCCTTTACAGGAGCCTACGAGCAGTACTTC. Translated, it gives CSASSFTGAYEQYF.

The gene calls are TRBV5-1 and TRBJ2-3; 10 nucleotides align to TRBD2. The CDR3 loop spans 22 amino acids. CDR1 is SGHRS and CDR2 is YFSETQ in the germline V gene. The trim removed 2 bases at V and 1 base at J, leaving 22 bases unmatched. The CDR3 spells CASSFMPSGRSMLSLGTDTQYF. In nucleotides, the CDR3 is TGCGCCAGCAGCTTTATGCCTAGCGGGAGATCGATGTTAAGCCTTGGCACAGATACGCAGTATTTT.

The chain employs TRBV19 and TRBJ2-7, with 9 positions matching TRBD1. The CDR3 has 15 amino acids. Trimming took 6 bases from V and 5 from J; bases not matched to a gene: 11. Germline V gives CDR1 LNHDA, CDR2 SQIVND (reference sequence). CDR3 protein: CASRNTGTGNNEQYF. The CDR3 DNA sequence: TGTGCCAGTAGGAACACCGGGACAGGGAATAACGAGCAGTACTTC. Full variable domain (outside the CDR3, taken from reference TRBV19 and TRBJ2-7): DGGITQSPKYLFRKEGQNVTLSCEQNLNHDAMYWYRQDPGQGLRLIYYSQIVNDFQKGDIAEGYSVSREKKESFPLTVTSAQKNPTAFYLCASRNTGTGNNEQYFGPGTRLTVT.

The DNA of the CDR3 is TGTGCCAGTAGTATTAGGGCTAGCGGGACAGATACGCAGTATTTT. It is translated as CASSIRASGTDTQYF. This chain links TRBV19 with TRBJ2-3; 8 bases line up with TRBD2. The CDR3 is made up of 15 amino acids. V trimming: 3 bases; J trimming: 3 bases; junction bases outside the gene matches: 5. Germline values: CDR1 LNHDA, CDR2 SQIVND (reference sequence).

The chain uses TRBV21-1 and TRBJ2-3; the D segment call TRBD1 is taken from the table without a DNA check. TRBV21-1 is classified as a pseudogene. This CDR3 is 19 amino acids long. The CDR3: CASSKQGRVVPICTDTQYF. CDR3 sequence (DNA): TGTGCCAGCAGCAAGCAGGGCAGAGTAGTTCCAATTTGCACAGATACGCAGTATTTT.

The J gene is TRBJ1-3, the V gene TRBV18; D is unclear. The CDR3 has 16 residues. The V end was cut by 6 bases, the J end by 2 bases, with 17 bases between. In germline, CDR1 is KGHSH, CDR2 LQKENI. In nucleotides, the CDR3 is TGTGCCAGCTCCCCAGAGGGCAGCTTGCCTGGAAACACCATATATTTT. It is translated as CASSPEGSLPGNTIYF. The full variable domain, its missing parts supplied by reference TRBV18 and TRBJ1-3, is NAGVMQNPRHLVRRRGQEARLRCSPMKGHSHVYWYRQLPEEGLKFMVYLQKENIIDESGMPKERFSAEFPKEGPSILRIQQVVRGDSAAYFCASSPEGSLPGNTIYFGEGSWLTVV.

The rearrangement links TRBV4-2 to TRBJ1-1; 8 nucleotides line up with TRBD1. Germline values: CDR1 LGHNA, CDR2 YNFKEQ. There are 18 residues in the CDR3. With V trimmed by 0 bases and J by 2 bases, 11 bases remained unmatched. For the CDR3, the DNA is TGTGCCAGCAGCCAAGATCTAGCCCCCGGACAGGGAAACACTGAAGCTTTCTTT. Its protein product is CASSQDLAPGQGNTEAFF.

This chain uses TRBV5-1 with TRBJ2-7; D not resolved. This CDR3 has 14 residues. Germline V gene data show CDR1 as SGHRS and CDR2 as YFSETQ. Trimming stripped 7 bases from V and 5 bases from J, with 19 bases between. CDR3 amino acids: CASRLLEAQNEQYF. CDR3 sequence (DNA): TGCGCCAGCCGGCTGTTGGAAGCACAGAACGAGCAGTACTTC.

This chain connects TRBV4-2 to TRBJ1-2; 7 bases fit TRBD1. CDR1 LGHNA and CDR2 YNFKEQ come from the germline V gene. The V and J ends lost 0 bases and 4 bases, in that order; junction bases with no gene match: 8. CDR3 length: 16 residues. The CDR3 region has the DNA TGTGCCAGCAGCCAAGAGTTATTGCGGGACAGCTATGGCTACACCTTC. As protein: CASSQELLRDSYGYTF.

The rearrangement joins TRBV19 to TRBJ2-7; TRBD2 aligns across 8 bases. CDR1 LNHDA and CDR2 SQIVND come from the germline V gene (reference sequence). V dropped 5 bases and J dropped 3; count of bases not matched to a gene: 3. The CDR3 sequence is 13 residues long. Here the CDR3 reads CASSYREGYEQYF. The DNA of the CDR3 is TGTGCCAGTAGTTACCGGGAGGGCTACGAGCAGTACTTC.